This T cell receptor (beta chain) was obtained from a study of blood T cell repertoires in COVID-19. This CDR3 has 18 residues. The ends lost 0 bases at V and 1 base at J; junction bases unmatched: 8. Per germline, CDR1 LGHDT and CDR2 YNNKEL (reference sequence). Authors' methods: Estimation of nucleated cell counts was performed using reference gene primer amplification. Using immunoSEQ multiplex PCR, the repertoire was profiled, and TCRdb retains in-frame clones only, with some absent. D and trimming were read from the DNA, whereas the V and J calls and clone size are those reported in that table. The profile covers 150,000 or so clones, with approximately 79% appearing a single time and roughly 8% taken by the ten largest.

The chain links TRBV3-1 (or the pseudogene TRBV3-2) to TRBJ2-2; 7 bases line up with TRBD1. The clonotype originates from a woman aged 55-69 years with COVID-19, enrolled during active disease. Material for sequencing was peripheral blood. This chain's CDR3 is CASSQDLGGGLNTGELFF. The CDR3 bases are TGTGCCAGCAGCCAAGACTTAGGGGGCGGACTGAACACCGGGGAGCTGTTTTTT.